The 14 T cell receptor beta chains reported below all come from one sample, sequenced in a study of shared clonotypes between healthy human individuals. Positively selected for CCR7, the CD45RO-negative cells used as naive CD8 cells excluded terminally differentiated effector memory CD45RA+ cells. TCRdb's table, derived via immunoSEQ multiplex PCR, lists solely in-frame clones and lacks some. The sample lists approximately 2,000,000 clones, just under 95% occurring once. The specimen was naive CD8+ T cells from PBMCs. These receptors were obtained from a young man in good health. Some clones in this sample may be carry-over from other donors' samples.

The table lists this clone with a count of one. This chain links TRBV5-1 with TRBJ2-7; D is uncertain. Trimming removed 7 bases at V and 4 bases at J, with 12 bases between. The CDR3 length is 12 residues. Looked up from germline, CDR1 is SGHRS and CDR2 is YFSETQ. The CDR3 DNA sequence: TGCGCCAGCCCGATGGGTCCTTACGAGCAGTACTTC. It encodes CASPMGPYEQYF.

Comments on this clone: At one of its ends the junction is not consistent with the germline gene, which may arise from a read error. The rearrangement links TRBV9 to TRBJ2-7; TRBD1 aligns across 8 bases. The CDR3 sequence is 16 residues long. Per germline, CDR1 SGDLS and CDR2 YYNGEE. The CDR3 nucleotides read TGTGTCAGCAGCGTAGACGGCTGGGCAGGGGGCCACGAGCAGTACTTC. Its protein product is CVSSVDGWAGGHEQYF.

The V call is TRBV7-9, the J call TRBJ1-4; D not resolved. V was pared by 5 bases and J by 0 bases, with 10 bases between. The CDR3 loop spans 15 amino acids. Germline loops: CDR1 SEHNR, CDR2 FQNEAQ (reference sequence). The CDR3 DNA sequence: TGTGCCAGCAGCCGTAGTGCGGCAACTAATGAAAAACTGTTTTTT. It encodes CASSRSAATNEKLFF.

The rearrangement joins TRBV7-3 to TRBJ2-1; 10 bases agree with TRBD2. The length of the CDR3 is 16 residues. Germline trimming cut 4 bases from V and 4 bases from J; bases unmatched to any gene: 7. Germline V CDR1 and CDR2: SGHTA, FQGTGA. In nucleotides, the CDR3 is TGTGCCAGCAGCTCGCTGACTAGCGGGCCTTACAATGAGCAGTTCTTC. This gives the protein CASSSLTSGPYNEQFF.

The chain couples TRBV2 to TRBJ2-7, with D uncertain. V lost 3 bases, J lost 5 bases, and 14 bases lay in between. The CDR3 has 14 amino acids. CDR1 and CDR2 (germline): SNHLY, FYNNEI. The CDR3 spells CASSDRGRPDEQYF. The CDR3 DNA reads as TGTGCCAGCAGTGACCGCGGAAGACCCGACGAGCAGTACTTC.

The CDR3 sequence: CASSPNPTGPYEQYF. As DNA, the CDR3 is TGTGCCAGCAGCCCCAACCCGACAGGACCCTACGAGCAGTACTTC. The chain recombines TRBV7-2 with TRBJ2-7; D perhaps matches TRBD1 (6 bases). Per the germline V gene, CDR1 is SGHTA and CDR2 is FQGNSA. The CDR3 spans 15 residues. The V end was cut by 5 bases, the J end by 2 bases, with 16 bases between.

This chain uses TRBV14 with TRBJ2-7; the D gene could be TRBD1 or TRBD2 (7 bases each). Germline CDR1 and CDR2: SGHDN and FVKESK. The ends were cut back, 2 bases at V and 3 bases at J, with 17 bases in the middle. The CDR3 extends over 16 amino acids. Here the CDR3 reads CASSQFGGDRSYEQYF. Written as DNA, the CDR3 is TGTGCCAGCAGCCAATTTGGGGGGGACAGAAGCTACGAGCAGTACTTC. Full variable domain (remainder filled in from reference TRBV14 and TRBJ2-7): EAGVTQFPSHSVIEKGQTVTLRCDPISGHDNLYWYRRVMGKEIKFLLHFVKESKQDESGMPNNRFLAERTGGTYSTLKVQPAELEDSGVYFCASSQFGGDRSYEQYFGPGTRLTVT.

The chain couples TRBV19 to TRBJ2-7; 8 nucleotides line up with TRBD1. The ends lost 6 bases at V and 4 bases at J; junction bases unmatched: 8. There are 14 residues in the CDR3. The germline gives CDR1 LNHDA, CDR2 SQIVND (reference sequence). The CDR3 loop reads CASRPTGAQYEQYF. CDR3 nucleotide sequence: TGTGCCAGTAGGCCGACAGGGGCACAGTACGAGCAGTACTTC.

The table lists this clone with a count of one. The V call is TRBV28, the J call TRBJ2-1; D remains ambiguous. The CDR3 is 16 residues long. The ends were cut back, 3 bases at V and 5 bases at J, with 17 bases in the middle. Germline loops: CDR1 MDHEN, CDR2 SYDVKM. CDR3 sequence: CASSFFRQMADNEQFF. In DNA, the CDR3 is TGTGCCAGCAGTTTTTTCCGCCAGATGGCGGACAATGAGCAGTTCTTC.

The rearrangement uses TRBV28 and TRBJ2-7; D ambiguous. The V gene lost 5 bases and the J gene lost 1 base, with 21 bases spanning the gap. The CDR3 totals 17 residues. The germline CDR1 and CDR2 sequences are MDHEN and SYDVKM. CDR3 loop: CASSPPLRADLSYEQYF. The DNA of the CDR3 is TGTGCCAGCAGTCCCCCCCTCCGGGCCGATCTTTCCTACGAGCAGTACTTC. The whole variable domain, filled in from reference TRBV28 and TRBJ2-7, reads DVKVTQSSRYLVKRTGEKVFLECVQDMDHENMFWYRQDPGLGLRLIYFSYDVKMKEKGDIPEGYSVSREKKERFSLILESASTNQTSMYLCASSPPLRADLSYEQYFGPGTRLTVT.

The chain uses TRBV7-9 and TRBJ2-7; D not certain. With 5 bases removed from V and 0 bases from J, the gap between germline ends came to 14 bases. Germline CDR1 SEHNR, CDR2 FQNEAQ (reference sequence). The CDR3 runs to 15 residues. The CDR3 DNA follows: TGTGCCAGCAGCCGACCCGAGGACGTCTCCTACGAGCAGTACTTC. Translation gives CASSRPEDVSYEQYF. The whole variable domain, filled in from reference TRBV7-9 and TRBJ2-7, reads DTGVSQNPRHKITKRGQNVTFRCDPISEHNRLYWYRQTLGQGPEFLTYFQNEAQLEKSRLLSDRFSAERPKGSFSTLEIQRTEQGDSAMYLCASSRPEDVSYEQYFGPGTRLTVT.

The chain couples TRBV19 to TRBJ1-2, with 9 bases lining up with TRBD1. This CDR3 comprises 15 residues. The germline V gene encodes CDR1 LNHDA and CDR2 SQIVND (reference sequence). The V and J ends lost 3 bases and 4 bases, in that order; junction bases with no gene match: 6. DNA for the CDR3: TGTGCCAGTAGTATGCCCCTGGGACAGGGCTATGGCTACACCTTC. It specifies CASSMPLGQGYGYTF.

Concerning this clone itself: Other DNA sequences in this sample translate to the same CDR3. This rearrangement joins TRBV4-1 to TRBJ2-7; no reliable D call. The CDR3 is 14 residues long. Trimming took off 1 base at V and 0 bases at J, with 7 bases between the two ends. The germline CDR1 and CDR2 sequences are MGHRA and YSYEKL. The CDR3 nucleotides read TGCGCCAGCAGCCAAGTAAGCAGCTCCTACGAGCAGTACTTC. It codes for CASSQVSSSYEQYF.

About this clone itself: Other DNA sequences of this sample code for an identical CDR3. The CDR3 DNA follows: TGTGCCAGCAGTTTGAGGACAGGGTCACAGCCCCAGCATTTT. Translating it yields CASSLRTGSQPQHF. The V gene is TRBV27, the J gene TRBJ1-5; 8 nucleotides agree with TRBD1. CDR1 and CDR2 (germline): MNHEY, SMNVEV (reference sequence). This CDR3 is 14 amino acids long. J gave up 7 bases and V 3 bases, and 5 bases lay outside the gene matches.